This TCR beta chain stems from a study of cytomegalovirus exposure and HLA in healthy donors. Regarding the study as a whole: A likely sequencing artifact accounted for one observed cluster of highly shared sequence variants. Fewer N-insertions than the roughly 670-donor mean were reportedly shown by an Asian-associated ancestry cluster in a later analysis.

A word on this clone: Its antigen is still unknown.

After removal of 8 bases from V and 7 bases from J, the junction contained 11 bases not matched to a gene. CDR1 is SNHLY and CDR2 is FYNNEI in the germline V gene. This CDR3 is 13 amino acids long. 13 Jbeta primers and 60 Vbeta primers were used for the PCR. As originally analysed: It was a later analysis that counted roughly 79 million unique TCR beta chains, of which some 9.9 million were shared. Method: immunoSEQ multiplex PCR; TCRdb's copy keeps in-frame clones and lacks some. That table supplies the V and J calls and clone size; D and trimming were determined from the DNA. Of 150,000 or so clones listed, roughly 80% are singletons.

The sequence was obtained from a woman aged 35 to 49 in good health and CMV-seronegative. This sequence joins TRBV2 and TRBJ2-7, with 7 bases that match TRBD2. What was sequenced was PBMCs. The chain's CDR3 is CASRSGEVGEQYF. CDR3 in DNA: TGTGCCAGCCGAAGCGGGGAAGTCGGGGAGCAGTACTTC. Full variable domain (remainder filled in from reference TRBV2 and TRBJ2-7): EPEVTQTPSHQVTQMGQEVILRCVPISNHLYFYWYRQILGQKVEFLVSFYNNEISEKSEIFDDQFSVERPDGSNFTLKIRSTKLEDSAMYFCASRSGEVGEQYFGPGTRLTVT.